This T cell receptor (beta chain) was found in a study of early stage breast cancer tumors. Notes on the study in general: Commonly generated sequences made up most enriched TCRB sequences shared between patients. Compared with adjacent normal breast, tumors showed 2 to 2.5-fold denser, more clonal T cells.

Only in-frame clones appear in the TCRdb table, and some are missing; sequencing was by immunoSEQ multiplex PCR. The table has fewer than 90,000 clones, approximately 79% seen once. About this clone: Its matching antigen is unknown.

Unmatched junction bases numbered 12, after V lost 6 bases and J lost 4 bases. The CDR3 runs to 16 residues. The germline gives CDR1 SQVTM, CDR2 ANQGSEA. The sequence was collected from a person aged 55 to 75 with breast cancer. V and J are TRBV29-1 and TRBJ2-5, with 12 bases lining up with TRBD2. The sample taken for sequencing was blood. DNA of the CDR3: TGCAGCGTAGACCGGACTAGCGGGATGGGGTCAGAGACCCAGTACTTC. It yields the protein CSVDRTSGMGSETQYF.